This T cell receptor (beta chain) was identified during a study of CD8 T cells in ankylosing spondylitis. The CDR3 consists of 17 residues. Per the germline V gene, CDR1 is SGHRS and CDR2 is YFSETQ. V shed 0 bases and J shed 0 bases, with 15 bases lying between them. This clonotype was recorded at least ten times. TCRdb re-called the 5' RACE reads with MiXCR, one entry per CDR3 protein. The sample yields about 52,000 distinct CDR3 sequences, roughly 7.4% seen once. The sequenced sample was blood, either unsorted or a sorted T cell fraction (not recorded which). The chain uses TRBV5-1 and TRBJ1-1; D is uncertain. This TCR came from a female donor with ankylosing spondylitis or in good health (not recorded which). The CDR3 nucleotides are TGCGCCAGCAGCTTGGGGGCCCTCGGCAGGTTGAACACTGAAGCTTTCTTT. Translated: CASSLGALGRLNTEAFF.